This entry lists 13 T cell receptor beta chains sequenced from one sample in a study of blood T cell repertoires in COVID-19. The repertoire was sequenced with immunoSEQ multiplex PCR; TCRdb's copy has only in-frame clones and lacks some. In the table there are some 170,000 clones, about 79% of which are singletons. The sample comprised peripheral blood. The source of these receptors is a woman between 65 and 79 years old with acute or convalescent COVID-19.

V gene TRBV4-1 combines with J gene TRBJ1-1, with 7 bases lining up with TRBD1. The CDR3 sequence is 15 residues long. The germline CDR1 and CDR2 sequences are MGHRA and YSYEKL. The junction had 5 bases not matched to a gene; V was cut back by 4 bases and J by 0 bases. CDR3 loop: CASSLGGQLNTEAFF. The CDR3 nucleotides are TGCGCCAGCAGCCTAGGGGGACAGTTGAACACTGAAGCTTTCTTT.

This clone was counted only a few times. This chain joins TRBV18 and TRBJ1-1; D is ambiguous. Germline CDR1 and CDR2: KGHSH and LQKENI. V was clipped by 3 bases and J by 1 base, with 9 bases between them. CDR3 length: 14 residues. The CDR3 reads CASSPRRENTEAFF. The CDR3 DNA follows: TGTGCCAGCTCACCGAGACGGGAGAACACTGAAGCTTTCTTT.

The chain uses TRBV25-1 and TRBJ2-5; D is unresolved. Germline loops: CDR1 MGHDK, CDR2 SYGVNS. Trimming removed 3 bases at V and 1 base at J, with 12 bases between. This CDR3 is 15 amino acids long. This CDR3 reads CASSEPQSFQETQYF. In DNA, the CDR3 is TGTGCCAGCAGTGAGCCCCAGTCGTTCCAAGAGACCCAGTACTTC.

This clone was observed a few times. The J gene is TRBJ1-2, the V gene TRBV5-5; no clear D gene. The V end lost 4 bases, the J end lost 8 bases, and 9 bases lay between the germline ends. The CDR3 runs 11 residues. The germline gives CDR1 SGHKS, CDR2 YYEKEE (reference sequence). Written as DNA, the CDR3 is TGTGCCAGCAGCCGTGAGACAGGCTACACCTTC. Protein product: CASSRETGYTF.

V gene TRBV3-1 (or the pseudogene TRBV3-2) combines with J gene TRBJ1-2, with 7 positions matching TRBD1. This CDR3 is built from 15 residues. Germline trimming cut 1 base from V and 3 bases from J; bases unmatched to any gene: 5. CDR1 and CDR2 from the germline V gene are LGHDT and YNNKEL (reference sequence). The CDR3 here is CASSQGDRAYYGYTF. Written as DNA, the CDR3 is TGTGCCAGCAGCCAAGGTGACAGGGCCTACTATGGCTACACCTTC.

The chain employs TRBV11-2 and TRBJ2-5; D is unclear. The CDR3 is made up of 14 amino acids. Trimming removed 4 bases from V and 2 bases from J, with 11 bases in between. Germline-derived CDR1 and CDR2 are SGHAT and FQNNGV. The CDR3 nucleotides are TGTGCCAGCAGCTACCCGCCGGAGCAAGAGACCCAGTACTTC. Translation gives CASSYPPEQETQYF.

This clone was found a few times. The rearrangement links TRBV6-2 or TRBV6-3 to TRBJ2-2; TRBD1 aligns across 7 bases. This CDR3 has 14 residues. The germline gives CDR1 MNHEY, CDR2 SVGEGT. V was clipped by 6 bases and J by 1 base; unmatched bases: 2. The DNA for the CDR3 is TGTGCCAGCAGCGGGACAGTGAACACCGGGGAGCTGTTTTTT. Its protein is CASSGTVNTGELFF.

The rearrangement joins TRBV29-1 to TRBJ1-2; D unclear. This CDR3 spans 12 amino acids. The germline V gene has CDR1 SQVTM and CDR2 ANQGSEA. Trimming took 3 bases from V and 6 from J, leaving 11 bases between them. For the CDR3, the DNA is TGCAGCGTTGATCGTGGGAGCCATGGCTACACCTTC. Residues: CSVDRGSHGYTF.

CDR3 protein: CATSLQISYNEQFF. CDR3 sequence (DNA): TGTGCCACCAGCTTACAGATCTCCTACAATGAGCAGTTCTTC. This sequence joins TRBV15 and TRBJ2-1; unclear D gene. Trimming cost V 5 bases and J 0 bases, with 8 bases left between them. Germline loops: CDR1 LNHNV, CDR2 YYDKDF (reference sequence). This CDR3 has 14 residues.

This clone appeared a few times. The genes are TRBV5-1 and TRBJ2-1; 13 bases map to TRBD2. The germline CDR1 and CDR2 sequences are SGHRS and YFSETQ. The V segment lost 4 bases and the J segment 8 bases; nucleotides outside the gene matches: 6. The CDR3 contains 15 residues. Here the CDR3 DNA reads TGCGCCAGCAGCCCACTAGCGGGAGGGCCCGATGAGCAGTTCTTC. It yields the protein CASSPLAGGPDEQFF.

V is TRBV6-6 and J is TRBJ2-1; D may be TRBD2 (6 bases). Trimming cost V 10 bases and J 3 bases, with 13 bases left between them. Per germline, CDR1 MNHNY and CDR2 SVGAGI (reference sequence). The CDR3 has 13 residues. In DNA form, the CDR3 reads TGTGCCACACGGAGGGATATCTACAATGAGCAGTTCTTC. Amino acids: CATRRDIYNEQFF.

The chain is built from TRBV27 and TRBJ2-7; 8 bases map to TRBD2. V was clipped by 5 bases and J by 0 bases; unmatched bases: 6. From germline, CDR1 is MNHEY and CDR2 SMNVEV (reference sequence). The CDR3 consists of 15 residues. The CDR3 region has the DNA TGTGCCAGCAGTCGGGATAGCGGGGCCTCCTACGAGCAGTACTTC. Translated, it gives CASSRDSGASYEQYF.

This clone has just one count. The chain has TRBV7-2 and TRBJ2-2; 8 bases agree with TRBD1. Unmatched junction bases numbered 12, after V lost 6 bases and J lost 6 bases. From germline, CDR1 is SGHTA and CDR2 FQGNSA. This CDR3 has 16 amino acids. The CDR3 nucleotides are TGTGCCAGCAGGTCCAGGAAGGTACAGGGGGCCGGGGAGCTGTTTTTT. Protein: CASRSRKVQGAGELFF.